The 24 T cell receptor beta chains below all came from one sample that was sequenced in a study of CD8 T cells in ankylosing spondylitis. Study findings and constraints: Ankylosing spondylitis blood appeared to be characterized by a TCR beta motif of eight highly homologous variants.

TCRdb passed the 5' RACE reads through MiXCR, listing each CDR3 protein once. This table holds a few hundred thousand distinct CDR3 sequences, 8% found once. Their target antigens are unknown. The sequenced sample consisted of blood, either unsorted or a sorted T cell fraction (not recorded which). The source is a male donor with ankylosing spondylitis.

This clonotype showed up just a few times. This chain links TRBV6-5 with TRBJ1-3; 7 nucleotides agree with TRBD1. J gave up 4 bases and V 2 bases, and 5 bases lay outside the gene matches. CDR3 length: 15 residues. The V gene's germline CDR1 is MNHEY and CDR2 SVGAGI. This CDR3 is CASSYRQGQGNTIYF. The DNA for the CDR3 is TGTGCCAGCAGTTACCGACAGGGCCAAGGAAACACCATATATTTT.

The chain joins TRBV4-1 to TRBJ2-3, with D tentatively TRBD1 (6 bases). CDR3 size: 15 residues. V was cut by 0 bases and J by 10 bases, with 17 bases left in between. CDR1 is MGHRA, CDR2 YSYEKL, per germline. As DNA, the CDR3 is TGCGCCAGCAGCCAAGAGGATGTGCGGCCAGGGGCGCAGTATTTT. Translated: CASSQEDVRPGAQYF.

The sample holds many counts of this clonotype. The rearrangement links TRBV5-1 to TRBJ1-2; TRBD1 matches 7 bases. The germline gives CDR1 SGHRS, CDR2 YFSETQ. The CDR3 is 15 residues long. V shed 0 bases, J shed 2 bases, and the junction held 4 bases outside the gene matches. In DNA, the CDR3 is TGCGCCAGCAGCTTGGAGGCGGGACAGAACTATGGCTACACCTTC. Protein: CASSLEAGQNYGYTF.

This clonotype has a count of ten or more. This chain links TRBV7-6 with TRBJ2-1; 9 bases match TRBD1. Germline V gene data show CDR1 as SGHVS and CDR2 as FNYEAQ. The CDR3 has 15 residues. V gave up 2 bases and J gave up 6 bases; unmatched junction bases: 5. CDR3 amino acids: CASSLYPGQGNEQFF. CDR3 DNA: TGTGCCAGCAGCTTATATCCGGGACAGGGCAATGAGCAGTTCTTC.

This clonotype was detected only a few times. This rearrangement joins TRBV12-3 or TRBV12-4 to TRBJ2-7; D possibly matches TRBD1 or TRBD2 (5 bases each). V was pared by 7 bases and J by 3 bases, with 22 bases between. The CDR3 covers 16 residues. This CDR3 reads CASTPSPGQGGYEQYF. CDR3 DNA sequence: TGTGCCAGCACTCCTTCACCGGGGCAGGGTGGCTACGAGCAGTACTTC.

This clonotype occurred once. The V gene is TRBV28, the J gene TRBJ1-3; TRBD1 might be the D (5 bases). The CDR3 covers 15 residues. With 5 bases removed from V and 4 bases from J, the gap between germline ends came to 15 bases. Germline V CDR1 and CDR2: MDHEN, SYDVKM. The CDR3 DNA reads as TGTGCCAGCAGTCCACCCACGGGGCCGGGAAACACCATATATTTT. This codes for CASSPPTGPGNTIYF. Full variable domain (rest looked up from reference TRBV28 and TRBJ1-3): DVKVTQSSRYLVKRTGEKVFLECVQDMDHENMFWYRQDPGLGLRLIYFSYDVKMKEKGDIPEGYSVSREKKERFSLILESASTNQTSMYLCASSPPTGPGNTIYFGEGSWLTVV.

This clonotype was observed a handful of times. This chain connects TRBV5-1 to TRBJ2-7, with D perhaps TRBD1 or TRBD2 (5 bases each). The V gene lost 2 bases and the J gene lost 3 bases, with 15 bases spanning the gap. Germline V lookup: CDR1 SGHRS, CDR2 YFSETQ. The CDR3 has 15 residues. The CDR3 DNA reads as TGCGCCAGCAGCTTTTTCGGGACGGATCTCTACGAGCAGTACTTC. Translated: CASSFFGTDLYEQYF.

The chain has TRBV7-8 and TRBJ1-4; 7 positions agree with TRBD1. With V trimmed by 6 bases and J by 7 bases, 8 bases remained unmatched. The CDR3 has 14 residues. Germline CDR1 is SGHVS and CDR2 is FQNEAQ. This CDR3 reads CASRQGGLGEKLFF. The CDR3 DNA follows: TGTGCCAGCAGGCAGGGGGGTCTTGGTGAAAAACTGTTTTTT.

The chain combines TRBV3-1 with TRBJ1-6; no clear D gene. The CDR3 runs to 14 residues. From germline, CDR1 is LGHDT and CDR2 YNNKEL (reference sequence). V was clipped by 4 bases and J by 10 bases, with 14 bases between them. CDR3 amino acids: CASSPRDLWSPLHF. CDR3 DNA: TGTGCCAGCAGCCCCCGCGACCTTTGGTCACCCCTCCACTTT. Complete variable domain (other parts from reference TRBV3-1 and TRBJ1-6): DTAVSQTPKYLVTQMGNDKSIKCEQNLGHDTMYWYKQDSKKFLKIMFSYNNKELIINETVPNRFSPKSPDKAHLNLHINSLELGDSAVYFCASSPRDLWSPLHFGNGTRLTVT.

The sample holds a few counts of this clonotype. This chain links TRBV3-1 with TRBJ2-2; weak D call: TRBD1 (6 bases). CDR3 size: 18 residues. Germline V gene lookup returns CDR1 LGHDT and CDR2 YNNKEL (reference sequence). Trimming took off 0 bases at V and 1 base at J, with 15 bases between the two ends. Here the CDR3 DNA reads TGTGCCAGCAGCCAAGATCTGTTACAGGGAAAGAACACCGGGGAGCTGTTTTTT. Its protein product is CASSQDLLQGKNTGELFF.

The table lists this clonotype with many counts. The chain links TRBV28 to TRBJ2-7, with unresolved D. The CDR3 spans 14 residues. V shed 4 bases and J shed 0 bases, with 10 bases lying between them. Germline V CDR1 and CDR2: MDHEN, SYDVKM. CDR3 protein: CASSSPASSYEQYF. The CDR3 DNA is TGTGCCAGCAGTTCCCCAGCAAGCTCCTACGAGCAGTACTTC.

At least ten counts were recorded for this clonotype. The chain employs TRBV7-9 and TRBJ2-7; TRBD2 aligns across 10 bases. CDR1 SEHNR and CDR2 FQNEAQ come from the germline V gene (reference sequence). The CDR3 runs to 14 residues. V trimming: 5 bases; J trimming: 1 base; junction bases outside the gene matches: 2. The CDR3 reads CASSKTSGSYEQYF. CDR3 DNA: TGTGCCAGCAGCAAGACTAGCGGGTCCTACGAGCAGTACTTC. The full variable domain, rest sourced from reference TRBV7-9 and TRBJ2-7, is DTGVSQNPRHKITKRGQNVTFRCDPISEHNRLYWYRQTLGQGPEFLTYFQNEAQLEKSRLLSDRFSAERPKGSFSTLEIQRTEQGDSAMYLCASSKTSGSYEQYFGPGTRLTVT.

This clonotype was seen at least ten times. The chain employs TRBV10-3 and TRBJ2-3; D may match TRBD1 or TRBD2 (5 bases each). Trimming cost V 4 bases and J 1 base, with 6 bases left between them. The CDR3 has 13 amino acids. Germline CDR1 ENHRY, CDR2 SYGVKD. As DNA, the CDR3 is TGTGCCATCAGTGGGGGACGCACAGATACGCAGTATTTT. This encodes CAISGGRTDTQYF.

This clonotype was observed at least ten times. The V and J genes are TRBV5-5 and TRBJ2-6, with D hard to call. The V gene's germline CDR1 is SGHKS and CDR2 YYEKEE (reference sequence). Trimming cost V 2 bases and J 4 bases, with 7 bases left between them. The CDR3 consists of 14 residues. Here the CDR3 reads CASSLQPGANVLTF. CDR3 sequence (DNA): TGTGCCAGCAGCTTACAGCCCGGGGCCAACGTCCTGACTTTC.

The chain carries TRBV28 and TRBJ2-5; D gene uncertain. The CDR3 length is 14 residues. The germline V and J ends were trimmed by 1 base and 9 bases, with 15 bases remaining between them. Per germline, CDR1 MDHEN and CDR2 SYDVKM. The CDR3 DNA is TGTGCCAGCAGTTTATCCGGGCTCCTTGGCTCCCAGTACTTC. This translates into CASSLSGLLGSQYF. The entire variable domain, with the rest obtained from reference TRBV28 and TRBJ2-5, is as follows: DVKVTQSSRYLVKRTGEKVFLECVQDMDHENMFWYRQDPGLGLRLIYFSYDVKMKEKGDIPEGYSVSREKKERFSLILESASTNQTSMYLCASSLSGLLGSQYFGPGTRLLVL.

The chain links TRBV11-3 to TRBJ2-2; 8 bases are shared with TRBD1. V lost 5 bases and J lost 5; bases outside the gene matches: 4. Germline assignment: CDR1 SGHNT and CDR2 YENEEA. The length of the CDR3 is 14 residues. CDR3 in DNA: TGTGCCAGCAGCGGACAGGGTTGGACCGGGGAGCTGTTTTTT. Its translation is CASSGQGWTGELFF.

This clonotype was counted at least ten times. This chain joins TRBV12-3 or TRBV12-4 and TRBJ1-5; D perhaps matches TRBD1 (5 bases). V lost 5 bases and J 0 bases, leaving 8 bases between the germline ends. The CDR3 loop spans 14 amino acids. In nucleotides, the CDR3 is TGTGCCAGCAGTCCACAGGTTAGCAATCAGCCCCAGCATTTT. This encodes CASSPQVSNQPQHF.

This chain uses TRBV29-1 with TRBJ2-1; 9 bases are a match to TRBD2. The CDR3 is 14 residues long. V was pared by 4 bases and J by 5 bases, with 6 bases of the junction left unmatched. Germline CDR1 and CDR2: SQVTM and ANQGSEA. CDR3 coding DNA: TGCAGCGTTGTGATGGCGGGAGGGGACAATGAGCAGTTCTTC. Its protein product is CSVVMAGGDNEQFF.

This clonotype was picked up a small number of times. V usage is TRBV12-3 or TRBV12-4 and J usage is TRBJ1-1; a weak D match, TRBD1 (6 bases). The CDR3 consists of 17 residues. The germline V and J ends were trimmed by 3 bases and 0 bases, with 17 bases remaining between them. Here the CDR3 reads CASSLGGGSRMNTEAFF. CDR3 DNA: TGTGCCAGCAGTTTGGGGGGGGGCTCACGGATGAACACTGAAGCTTTCTTT.

A few counts support this clonotype. V usage is TRBV9 and J usage is TRBJ2-2; D might be TRBD2 (5 bases). Trimming took off 0 bases at V and 4 bases at J, with 13 bases between the two ends. This CDR3 is 16 amino acids long. Per germline, CDR1 SGDLS and CDR2 YYNGEE. The CDR3 protein is CASSVARTGSTGELFF. The CDR3 coding sequence is TGTGCCAGCAGCGTAGCCCGAACGGGGAGCACCGGGGAGCTGTTTTTT.

Only a few counts were recorded for this clonotype. The rearrangement links TRBV28 to TRBJ1-2; D is uncertain. Germline assignment: CDR1 MDHEN and CDR2 SYDVKM. The CDR3 is 13 amino acids. The ends were cut back, 3 bases at V and 4 bases at J, with 9 bases in the middle. DNA of the CDR3: TGTGCCAGCAGTTTGGACGGGAGCTATGGCTACACCTTC. Its protein product is CASSLDGSYGYTF.

The chain couples TRBV5-1 to TRBJ2-5; D is tentatively TRBD1 or TRBD2 (5 bases each). This CDR3 is built from 16 residues. Trimming removed 0 bases from V and 1 base from J, with 13 bases in between. Germline CDR1 is SGHRS and CDR2 is YFSETQ. The CDR3 sequence: CASSLDGGSLQETQYF. In nucleotides, the CDR3 is TGCGCCAGCAGCTTGGATGGGGGATCCCTCCAAGAGACCCAGTACTTC.

This clonotype was detected many times. V gene TRBV28 combines with J gene TRBJ1-5, with a tentative D call TRBD1 (5 bases). With 7 bases removed from V and 1 base from J, the gap between germline ends came to 11 bases. Per germline, CDR1 MDHEN and CDR2 SYDVKM. The CDR3 length is 14 residues. The CDR3 nucleotides read TGTGCCAGCACCGGGACTCCCAGCAATCAGCCCCAGCATTTT. Amino acids: CASTGTPSNQPQHF.

The chain uses TRBV6-1 and TRBJ2-1; a possible D gene is TRBD2 (6 bases). The V end was cut by 1 base, the J end by 9 bases, with 10 bases between. The CDR3 is made up of 13 amino acids. Germline V CDR1 and CDR2: MNHNS, SASEGT. In nucleotides, the CDR3 is TGTGCCAGCAGTGAAGGGAGGGTAGGTGAGCAGTTCTTC. Its protein is CASSEGRVGEQFF.